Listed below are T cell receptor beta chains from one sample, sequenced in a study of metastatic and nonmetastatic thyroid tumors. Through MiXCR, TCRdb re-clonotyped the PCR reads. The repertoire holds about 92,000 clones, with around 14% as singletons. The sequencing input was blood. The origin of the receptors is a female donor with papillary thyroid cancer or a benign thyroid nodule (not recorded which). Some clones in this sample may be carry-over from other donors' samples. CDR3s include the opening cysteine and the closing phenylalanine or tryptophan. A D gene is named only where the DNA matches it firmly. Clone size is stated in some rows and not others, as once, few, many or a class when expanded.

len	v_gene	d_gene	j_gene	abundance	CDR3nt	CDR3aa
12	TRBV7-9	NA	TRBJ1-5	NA	TGTGCCAGCAGCTTGGAAGAGTGGTCCCAGCATTTT	CASSLEEWSQHF
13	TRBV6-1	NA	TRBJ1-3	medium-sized	TGTGCCAGCGGGTTTTTCTCTGGAAACACCATATATTTT	CASGFFSGNTIYF
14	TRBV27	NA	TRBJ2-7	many	TGTGCCAGCAGTTTAGGGGGCAGGGGCTACGAGCAGTACTTC	CASSLGGRGYEQYF
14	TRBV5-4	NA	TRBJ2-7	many	TGTGCCAGCAGCTTAAGAGGGGACCCCTACGAGCAGTACTTC	CASSLRGDPYEQYF
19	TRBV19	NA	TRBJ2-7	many	TGTGCCAGTAGTATAGCGGGCGCAGCGGGCCAGACCCACTCCTACGAGCAGTACTTC	CASSIAGAAGQTHSYEQYF
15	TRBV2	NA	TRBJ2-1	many	TGTGCCAGCAGTGAAGTAGGGACAAGTTACAATGAGCAGTTCTTC	CASSEVGTSYNEQFF
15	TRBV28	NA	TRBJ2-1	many	TGTGCCAGCAGTCCACCCGGAAGCTCCTACAATGAGCAGTTCTTC	CASSPPGSSYNEQFF
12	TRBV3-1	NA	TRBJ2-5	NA	TGTGCCAGCAGAGGGTACCAAGAGACCCAGTACTTC	CASRGYQETQYF
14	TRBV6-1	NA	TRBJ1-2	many	TGTGCCAGCCTAACCTGGAGACACCCCTATGGCTACACCTTC	CASLTWRHPYGYTF
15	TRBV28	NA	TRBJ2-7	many	TGTGCCAGCAGTTTATACTCCCTGGGGGCGTACGAGCAGTACTTC	CASSLYSLGAYEQYF
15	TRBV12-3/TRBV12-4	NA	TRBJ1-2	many	TGTGCCAGCAGCTTGGGTCAGGGTATAAACTATGGCTACACCTTC	CASSLGQGINYGYTF
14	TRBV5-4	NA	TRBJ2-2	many	TGTGCCAGCAGCTTGGAGGGCGGCACCGGGGAGCTGTTTTTT	CASSLEGGTGELFF
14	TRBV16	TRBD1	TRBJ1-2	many	TGTGCCAGCAGCCCTCATACAGGGGTCGATGGCTACACCTTC	CASSPHTGVDGYTF
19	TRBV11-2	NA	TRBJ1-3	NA	TGTGCCAGCATCTTTCCCGCCCTACGACAGACGAGCTCTGGAAACACCATATATTTT	CASIFPALRQTSSGNTIYF
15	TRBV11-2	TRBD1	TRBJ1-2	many	TGTGCCAGCAGCGCGGGGACAGGCCGAAGCTATGGCTACACCTTC	CASSAGTGRSYGYTF
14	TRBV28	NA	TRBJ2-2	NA	TGTGCCAGCACGAGGCGCTCTAACACCGGGGAGCTGTTTTTT	CASTRRSNTGELFF
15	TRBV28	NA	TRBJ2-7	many	TGTGCCAGCACCCAGTATTCAGGGAGCTCCTACGAGCAGTACTTC	CASTQYSGSSYEQYF
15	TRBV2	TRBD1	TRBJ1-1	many	TGTGCCAGCAAACGGACAGGAGACCCGAACACTGAAGCTTTCTTT	CASKRTGDPNTEAFF
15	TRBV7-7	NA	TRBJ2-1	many	TGTGCTAGCAGCTCAGGGCCAGGGGAGCACAATGAGCAGTTCTTC	CASSSGPGEHNEQFF
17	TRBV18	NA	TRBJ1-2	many	TGTGCCAGCTCCGTACCCTATCTCGGATCCCAACGAGGTGGCTACACCTTC	CASSVPYLGSQRGGYTF
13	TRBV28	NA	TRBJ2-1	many	TGTGCCACCCAATTGGCCCTGAGAAATGAGCAGTTCTTC	CATQLALRNEQFF
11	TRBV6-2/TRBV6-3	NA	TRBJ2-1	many	TGTGCCAGCAGCCCCGACAGCCAGCAGTTCTTC	CASSPDSQQFF
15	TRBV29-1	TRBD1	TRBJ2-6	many	TGCAGCGTTGTAGAGGACAGGGCTAGGGCCAACGTCCTGACTTTC	CSVVEDRARANVLTF
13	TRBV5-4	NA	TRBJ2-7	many	TGTGCCAGCAGCTCGGGTCCTCCCTACGAGCAGTACTTC	CASSSGPPYEQYF
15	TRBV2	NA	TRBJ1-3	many	TGTGCCAGCAGCCCGCACAGGAGCTCTGGAAACACCATATATTTT	CASSPHRSSGNTIYF
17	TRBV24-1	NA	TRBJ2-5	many	TGTGCCACCAGTGACCCCCTTTTTAACAGGCTTCAAGAGACCCAGTACTTC	CATSDPLFNRLQETQYF
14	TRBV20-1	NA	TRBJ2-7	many	TGCAGTGCTAGAGATCTAATCCCCCCCTACGAGCAGTACTTC	CSARDLIPPYEQYF
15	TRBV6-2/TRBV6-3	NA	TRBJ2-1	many	TGTGCCAGCAGCGCGGGGGCCTTGTTTTACAATGAGCAGTTCTTC	CASSAGALFYNEQFF
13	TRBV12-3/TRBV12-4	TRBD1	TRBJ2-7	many	TGTGCCAGCAGTCCCCGGGACAGGGAAAGACAGTACTTC	CASSPRDRERQYF
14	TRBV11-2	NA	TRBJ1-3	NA	TGTGCCAGCAGCTTAGAGGGCGGAGGAAACACCATATATTTT	CASSLEGGGNTIYF
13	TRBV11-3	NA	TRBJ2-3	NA	TGTGCCAGCAGCTACAGGGTGGCAGATACGCAGTATTTT	CASSYRVADTQYF
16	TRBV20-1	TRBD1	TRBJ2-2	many	TGCAGTGCCTCCCGTCCCGGGACAGGGCACACCGGGGAGCTGTTTTTT	CSASRPGTGHTGELFF
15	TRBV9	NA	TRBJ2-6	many	TGTGCCAGCAGCGTCCCCTTGGCTGGGGCCAACGTCCTGACTTTC	CASSVPLAGANVLTF
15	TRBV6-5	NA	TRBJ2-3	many	TGTGCCAGCAGTTCTCGAGAGGGTTGGACAGATACGCAGTATTTT	CASSSREGWTDTQYF
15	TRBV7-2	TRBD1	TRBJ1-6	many	TGTGCCAGCAGCTTAGGATTAGGGACAGGGAGTCACCTCCACTTT	CASSLGLGTGSHLHF
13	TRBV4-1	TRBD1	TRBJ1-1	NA	TGCGCCAGCAGCCGTGACAGGGCCACTGAAGCTTTCTTT	CASSRDRATEAFF
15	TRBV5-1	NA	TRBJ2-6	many	TGCGCCAGCAGCTTGGATGGCACTGGGGCCAACGTCCTGACTTTC	CASSLDGTGANVLTF
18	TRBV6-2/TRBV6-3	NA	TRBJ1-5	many	TGTGCCAGCAGTTACTCGAACGGGCTTATCCGCAGCAATCAGCCCCAGCATTTT	CASSYSNGLIRSNQPQHF
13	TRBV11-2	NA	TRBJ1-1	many	TGTGCCAGCAGCTTAAGGCATAACACTGAAGCTTTCTTT	CASSLRHNTEAFF
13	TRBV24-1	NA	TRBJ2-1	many	TGTGCCACCAGTCGCGCCGAGGGGGGTGAGCAGTTCTTC	CATSRAEGGEQFF
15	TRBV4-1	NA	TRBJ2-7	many	TGCGCCAGCAGCCCCTCGGCGGCTGAATACTACGAGCAGTACTTC	CASSPSAAEYYEQYF
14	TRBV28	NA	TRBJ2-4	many	TGTGCCAGCAGGGAAGGGGGGAACAAAAACATTCAGTACTTC	CASREGGNKNIQYF